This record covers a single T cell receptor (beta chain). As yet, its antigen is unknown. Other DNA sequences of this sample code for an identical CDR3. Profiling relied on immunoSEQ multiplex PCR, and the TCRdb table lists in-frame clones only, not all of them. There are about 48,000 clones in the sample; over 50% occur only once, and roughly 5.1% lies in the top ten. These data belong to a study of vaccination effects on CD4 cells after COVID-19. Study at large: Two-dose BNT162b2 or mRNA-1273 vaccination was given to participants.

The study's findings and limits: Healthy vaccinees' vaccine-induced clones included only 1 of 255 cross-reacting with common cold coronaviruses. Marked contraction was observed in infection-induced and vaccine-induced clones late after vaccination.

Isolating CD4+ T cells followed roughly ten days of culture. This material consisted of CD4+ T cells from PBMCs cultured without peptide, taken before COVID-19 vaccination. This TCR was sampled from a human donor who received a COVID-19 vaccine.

CDR3: CASSLGGSSYNEQFF. The CDR3 coding sequence is TGTGCCAGCAGCTTAGGCGGGAGCTCCTACAATGAGCAGTTCTTC. This rearrangement joins TRBV11-3 to TRBJ2-1, with TRBD2 identical over 7 bases. V was clipped by 1 base and J by 0 bases; unmatched bases: 0. Germline V gene lookup returns CDR1 SGHNT and CDR2 YENEEA. This CDR3 is 15 amino acids long.